One T cell receptor beta chain is described in this entry. This was a survey-level run. Assay: immunoSEQ multiplex PCR; the TCRdb copy retains only in-frame clones and omits some. The repertoire holds over 25,000 clones, with roughly four fifths as singletons. This sample was included in a study of STAT5B mutations in CD4+ large granular lymphocyte leukemia. This CDR3 spans 19 amino acids. The specimen sequenced was CD4+ T cells from blood buffy coats. The chain carries TRBV21-1 and TRBJ1-2. TRBV21-1 corresponds to a pseudogene. The sequence was obtained from a human donor in good health. CDR3 DNA sequence: TGTGCCAGCTCCCAAAGGAACGACGTTAGCTCCTCCATTCACTATGGCTACACCTTC. This codes for CASSQRNDVSSSIHYGYTF.